This T cell receptor (beta chain) is drawn from a study of T cell repertoires in cytomegalovirus infection. Looking at the study overall: It can be stated that public TCR beta signatures indicated CMV infection as well as a matching HLA type.

Using its own MiXCR run on the reads, TCRdb lists one record per CDR3 protein. The sample lists some 800,000 distinct CDR3 sequences, around a third occurring once. This clonotype was picked up a small number of times. Its cognate antigen is unknown. V lost 5 bases, J lost 7 bases, and 12 bases lay in between. CDR1 is MNHEY and CDR2 is SMNVEV in the germline V gene (reference sequence). CDR3 length: 13 amino acids. The sequenced sample was cultured CD8+ T cells from PBMCs, obtained from culture after CMV antigen stimulation. The chain uses TRBV27 and TRBJ2-1; TRBD2 might be the D (5 bases). This sequence was found in a human donor in good health (CMV status not recorded). Some clones in this sample may be carry-over from other donors' samples. Written as DNA, the CDR3 is TGTGCCAGCAGTACGAGTACGGGGAATGAGCAGTTCTTC. Translating gives CASSTSTGNEQFF.